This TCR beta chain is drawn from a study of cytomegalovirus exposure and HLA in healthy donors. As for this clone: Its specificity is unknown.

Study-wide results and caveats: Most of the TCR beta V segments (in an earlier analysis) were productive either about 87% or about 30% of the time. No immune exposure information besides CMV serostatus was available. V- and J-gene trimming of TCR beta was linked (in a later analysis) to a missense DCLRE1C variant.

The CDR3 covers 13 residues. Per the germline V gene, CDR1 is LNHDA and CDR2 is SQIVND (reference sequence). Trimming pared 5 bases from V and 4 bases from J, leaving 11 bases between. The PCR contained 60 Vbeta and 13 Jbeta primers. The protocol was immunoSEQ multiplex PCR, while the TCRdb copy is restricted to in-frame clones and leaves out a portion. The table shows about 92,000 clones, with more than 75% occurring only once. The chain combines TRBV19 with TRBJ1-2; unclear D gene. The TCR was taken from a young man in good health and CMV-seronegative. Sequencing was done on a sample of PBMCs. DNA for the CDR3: TGTGCCAGTAGTCCAGGAATTAGCTATGGCTACACCTTC. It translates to CASSPGISYGYTF.